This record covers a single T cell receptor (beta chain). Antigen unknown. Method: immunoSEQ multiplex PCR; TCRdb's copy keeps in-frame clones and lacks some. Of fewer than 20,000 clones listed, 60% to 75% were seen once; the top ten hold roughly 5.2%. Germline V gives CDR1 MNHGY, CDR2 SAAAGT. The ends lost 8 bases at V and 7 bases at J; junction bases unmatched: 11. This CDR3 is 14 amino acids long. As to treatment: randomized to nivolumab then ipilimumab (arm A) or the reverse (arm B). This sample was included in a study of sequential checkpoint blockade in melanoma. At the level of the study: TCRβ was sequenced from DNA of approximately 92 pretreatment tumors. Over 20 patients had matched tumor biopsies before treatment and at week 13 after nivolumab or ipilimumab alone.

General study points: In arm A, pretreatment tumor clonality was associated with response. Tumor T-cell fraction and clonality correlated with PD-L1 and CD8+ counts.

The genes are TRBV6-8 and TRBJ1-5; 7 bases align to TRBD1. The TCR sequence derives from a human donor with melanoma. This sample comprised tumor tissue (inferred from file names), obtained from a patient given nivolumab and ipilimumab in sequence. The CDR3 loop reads CASVRQGWGQPQHF. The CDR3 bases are TGTGCCAGCGTCAGACAGGGATGGGGGCAGCCCCAGCATTTT.